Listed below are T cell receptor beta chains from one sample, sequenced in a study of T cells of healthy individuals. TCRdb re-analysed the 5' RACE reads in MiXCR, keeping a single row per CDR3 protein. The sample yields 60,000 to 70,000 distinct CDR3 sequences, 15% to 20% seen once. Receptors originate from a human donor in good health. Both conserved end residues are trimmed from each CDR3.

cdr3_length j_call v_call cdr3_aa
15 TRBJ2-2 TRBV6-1 ASSSEAGDRGAGELF
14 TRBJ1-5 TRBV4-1 ASSQGDVTSNQPQH
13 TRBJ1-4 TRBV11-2 ASSSLVKRGEKLF
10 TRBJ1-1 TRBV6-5 ASKAGNTEAF
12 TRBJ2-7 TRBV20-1 SASRAGGSYEQY
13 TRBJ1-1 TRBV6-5 ASSSWDRMNTEAF
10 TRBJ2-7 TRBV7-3 ASSTAAGEQY
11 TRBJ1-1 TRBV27 ASSFAGVGEAF
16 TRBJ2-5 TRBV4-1 ASSQAGLTGTSGETQY
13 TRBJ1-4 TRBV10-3 AISSDRGGWEKLF
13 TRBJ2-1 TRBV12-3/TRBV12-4 ASSPGGASYNEQF
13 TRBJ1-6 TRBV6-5 ASSYSDHRYSPLH
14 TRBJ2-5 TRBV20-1 SAPQWASGEQETQY
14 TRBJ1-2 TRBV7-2 ASSLSSGQAIYGYT
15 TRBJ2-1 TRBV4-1 ASSQMTGRSSYNEQF
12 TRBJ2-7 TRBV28 ASSSGQGYYEQY
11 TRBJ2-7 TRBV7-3 ASSLGQGREQY
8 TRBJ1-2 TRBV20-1 SAWDGGYT
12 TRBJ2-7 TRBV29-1 SVTGTGASYEQY
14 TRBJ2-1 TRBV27 ASIGAGGTSYNEQF
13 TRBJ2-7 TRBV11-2 ASSLVAGLTYEQY
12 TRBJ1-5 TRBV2 ASTQQGGGQPQH
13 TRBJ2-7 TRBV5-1 ASSARQGALYEQY
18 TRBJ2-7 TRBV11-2 ASSLKLVRWTGHFSYEQY
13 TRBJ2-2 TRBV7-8 ASSLWAEDTGELF
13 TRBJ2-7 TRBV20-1 SARDSGLGPYEQY